This record looks at one T cell receptor beta chain sequence and its context. The source of the sample is a study of shared clonotypes between healthy human individuals. TCRdb's copy holds only in-frame clones and misses some; the assay was immunoSEQ multiplex PCR. Found here are roughly 1.4 million clones, around 98.5% of them singletons; the top ten hold 0.36%. The TCR was taken from a man aged 25-45 years in good health. Sequenced input: naive CD4+ T cells sorted from blood. The sample's subset: CD45RA+ positively selected.

In DNA, the CDR3 is TGCGCCAGCAGCGTCTCTAGCGCGGGAGGGGTCCAGTACTTC. As protein: CASSVSSAGGVQYF. The gene calls are TRBV10-1 and TRBJ2-5, with 9 nucleotides matching TRBD2. J gave up 10 bases and V 6 bases, and 12 bases lay outside the gene matches. Per the germline V gene, CDR1 is WNHNN and CDR2 is SYGVQD (reference sequence). The CDR3 is made up of 14 amino acids.